These 31 T cell receptor beta chains were sequenced from one sample in a study of shared clonotypes between healthy human individuals. The repertoire was sequenced with immunoSEQ multiplex PCR; TCRdb's copy has only in-frame clones and lacks some. The data show roughly 2.5 million clones, roughly 92% seen once. Sequenced material: naive CD4+ T cells sorted from blood. Subset described: CD45RA+ positively selected. These receptors were taken from a man between 18 and 29 years old in good health.

The rearrangement joins TRBV7-9 to TRBJ2-7; 10 bases align to TRBD2. Germline V gives CDR1 SEHNR, CDR2 FQNEAQ (reference sequence). This CDR3 has 15 residues. V dropped 3 bases and J dropped 2; count of bases not matched to a gene: 4. Written as DNA, the CDR3 is TGTGCCAGCAGCTTCCAAGCGGGAGGGCCCTACGAGCAGTACTTC. It is translated as CASSFQAGGPYEQYF.

As concerns this clone: The same CDR3 is also encoded by other DNA sequences in this sample. The chain couples TRBV30 to TRBJ1-5; D remains unclear. V dropped 1 base and J dropped 0 bases, with 4 bases sitting between them. CDR1 and CDR2 (germline): GTSNPN, SVGIG (reference sequence). This CDR3 has 13 residues. The CDR3 region has the DNA TGTGCCTGGAGTGGATATAGCAATCAGCCCCAGCATTTT. Protein sequence: CAWSGYSNQPQHF.

The genes are TRBV30 and TRBJ1-2; TRBD1 is a possible D gene (6 bases). Trimming removed 8 bases at V and 2 bases at J, with 15 bases between. The CDR3 loop spans 13 amino acids. Germline loops: CDR1 GTSNPN, CDR2 SVGIG (reference sequence). The CDR3 protein is CALQGPVNYGYTF. CDR3 nucleotide sequence: TGTGCCCTACAGGGCCCCGTAAACTATGGCTACACCTTC.

The rearrangement links TRBV5-1 to TRBJ1-6; 8 positions match TRBD1. Germline-derived CDR1 and CDR2 are SGHRS and YFSETQ. The junction had 3 bases not matched to a gene; V was cut back by 0 bases and J by 7 bases. The CDR3 is made up of 15 amino acids. CDR3 protein: CASSLVQGANSPLHF. The CDR3 DNA reads as TGCGCCAGCAGCTTGGTGCAGGGGGCCAATTCACCCCTCCACTTT. Based on the CDR3 plus reference TRBV5-1 and TRBJ1-6, the full variable domain is KAGVTQTPRYLIKTRGQQVTLSCSPISGHRSVSWYQQTPGQGLQFLFEYFSETQRNKGNFPGRFSGRQFSNSRSEMNVSTLELGDSALYLCASSLVQGANSPLHFGNGTRLTVT.

The chain links TRBV6-6 to TRBJ1-5; D is uncertain. The CDR3 contains 13 residues. Germline loops: CDR1 MNHNY, CDR2 SVGAGI (reference sequence). V was cut by 5 bases and J by 7 bases, with 12 bases left in between. CDR3 region: CASSPGRAQPQHF. CDR3 nucleotides: TGTGCCAGCAGTCCCGGTCGGGCGCAGCCCCAGCATTTT.

This clone has just one count. This sequence joins TRBV2 and TRBJ1-5, with 8 nucleotides matching TRBD1. The length of the CDR3 is 15 residues. Trimming at V came to 6 bases and at J to 0 bases, leaving 4 bases not matched to a gene. Germline lookup yields CDR1 SNHLY and CDR2 FYNNEI. The CDR3 is CASRGQVFSNQPQHF. The CDR3 DNA reads as TGTGCCAGCAGGGGACAGGTGTTTAGCAATCAGCCCCAGCATTTT.

V usage is TRBV10-2 and J usage is TRBJ2-7; 10 nucleotides agree with TRBD1. V lost 10 bases and J lost 4; bases outside the gene matches: 7. The CDR3 runs to 13 residues. Germline V lookup: CDR1 WSHSY, CDR2 SAAADI. CDR3 amino acids: CATTGQGRYEQYF. CDR3 sequence (DNA): TGCGCCACCACGGGACAGGGGAGGTACGAGCAGTACTTC.

This chain links TRBV28 with TRBJ1-5, with unresolved D. Germline CDR1 and CDR2: MDHEN and SYDVKM. V was pared by 6 bases and J by 2 bases, with 23 bases between. There are 18 residues in the CDR3. In DNA, the CDR3 is TGTGCCAGCAGCCCCGGGATGTTTTGGGGAAGTGGCAATCAGCCCCAGCATTTT. Amino acids: CASSPGMFWGSGNQPQHF.

This clone occurred once. J is TRBJ2-3 and V is TRBV5-1, with 11 bases matching TRBD2. The CDR3 has 17 residues. Unmatched junction bases numbered 8, after V lost 0 bases and J lost 5 bases. Germline V gene data show CDR1 as SGHRS and CDR2 as YFSETQ. The CDR3 DNA sequence: TGCGCCAGCAGCTTGGGCGTAGTAGCGGGGGGGCAAGATACGCAGTATTTT. It is translated as CASSLGVVAGGQDTQYF.

This chain uses TRBV19 with TRBJ2-3; 11 bases agree with TRBD2. Trimming cost V 5 bases and J 5 bases; bases outside gene matches: 9. Germline V gene sequence: CDR1 LNHDA, CDR2 SQIVND (reference sequence). The CDR3 is 16 residues long. The CDR3 DNA reads TGTGCCAGTAGTCTACCGGGACTAGCGGCTGGAGATACGCAGTATTTT. Translation: CASSLPGLAAGDTQYF.

The chain employs TRBV6-1 and TRBJ2-7; D remains unclear. The CDR3 has 12 residues. In germline, CDR1 is MNHNS, CDR2 SASEGT. V was clipped by 4 bases and J by 2 bases, with 6 bases between them. The CDR3 DNA sequence: TGTGCCAGCAGTGTGGCTACCTACGAGCAGTACTTC. Residues: CASSVATYEQYF.

This chain joins TRBV19 and TRBJ1-2; a weak D match, TRBD1 (6 bases). Germline V gene sequence: CDR1 LNHDA, CDR2 SQIVND (reference sequence). The CDR3 is 13 amino acids. V lost 6 bases and J 4 bases, leaving 12 bases between the germline ends. The DNA for the CDR3 is TGTGCCAGTAGCAGGACAGACCCCTATGGCTACACCTTC. Translated: CASSRTDPYGYTF.

The chain recombines TRBV5-1 with TRBJ1-3, with a tentative D call TRBD1 (5 bases). V was cut by 4 bases and J by 9 bases, with 11 bases left in between. In germline, CDR1 is SGHRS, CDR2 YFSETQ. This CDR3 has 12 residues. The CDR3 DNA sequence: TGCGCCAGCAGCGTGGAGGGACTCACCATATATTTT. Protein: CASSVEGLTIYF. Together with reference TRBV5-1 and TRBJ1-3, the CDR3 gives the full variable domain: KAGVTQTPRYLIKTRGQQVTLSCSPISGHRSVSWYQQTPGQGLQFLFEYFSETQRNKGNFPGRFSGRQFSNSRSEMNVSTLELGDSALYLCASSVEGLTIYFGEGSWLTVV.

V gene TRBV15 combines with J gene TRBJ2-2; D ambiguous. The ends were cut back, 3 bases at V and 1 base at J, with 18 bases in the middle. CDR3 length: 18 residues. Per germline, CDR1 LNHNV and CDR2 YYDKDF (reference sequence). The CDR3 nucleotides are TGTGCCACCAGCAGTCGTGTCTTCCCAGGCGGGAACACCGGGGAGCTGTTTTTT. Translation gives CATSSRVFPGGNTGELFF.

In this sample, this clone turned up a few times. This chain connects TRBV10-3 to TRBJ1-2, with D tentatively TRBD1 (6 bases). CDR1 is ENHRY, CDR2 SYGVKD, per germline. The V end was cut by 10 bases, the J end by 4 bases, with 10 bases between. The CDR3 is 11 amino acids. CDR3 loop: CATGTRYGYTF. As DNA, the CDR3 is TGTGCCACAGGGACACGCTATGGCTACACCTTC.

The chain uses TRBV10-3 and TRBJ2-7; the match to TRBD2 covers 13 bases. The CDR3 runs to 14 residues. Losses at the gene ends were 10 bases for V and 6 bases for J; bases not matched to a gene: 9. Germline values: CDR1 ENHRY, CDR2 SYGVKD. This CDR3 is CATKAGTSGIEQYF. Here the CDR3 DNA reads TGTGCCACCAAGGCCGGGACTAGCGGGATCGAGCAGTACTTC.

The gene calls are TRBV11-2 and TRBJ2-5; tentatively, D is TRBD2 (5 bases). This CDR3 comprises 14 residues. V lost 5 bases and J lost 5, with 15 bases in between. Germline V lookup: CDR1 SGHAT, CDR2 FQNNGV. CDR3 nucleotides: TGTGCCAGCAGCGCTGGTCAACCGGGGGAGACCCAGTACTTC. Protein sequence: CASSAGQPGETQYF.

The chain uses TRBV6-1 and TRBJ1-5, with D unclear. V was cut by 0 bases and J by 6 bases, with 12 bases left in between. CDR3 length equals 15 residues. Per germline, CDR1 MNHNS and CDR2 SASEGT. The DNA of the CDR3 is TGTGCCAGCAGTGAAGCGCCAGGCTCTAGTCAGCCCCAGCATTTT. This codes for CASSEAPGSSQPQHF.

The chain uses TRBV4-3 and TRBJ2-5; D is possibly TRBD1 or TRBD2 (5 bases each). Germline lookup yields CDR1 LGHNA and CDR2 YSLEER. V was clipped by 3 bases and J by 5 bases, with 19 bases between them. The CDR3 is 16 amino acids. The chain's CDR3 is CASSQRGAIPGETQYF. CDR3 coding DNA: TGCGCCAGCAGCCAGCGAGGGGCTATCCCTGGGGAGACCCAGTACTTC.

The CDR3 DNA is TGTGCCAGCAGCCTAGAAAGGGCCTTGGGGAATTCACCCCTCCACTTT. Amino acid sequence: CASSLERALGNSPLHF. The rearrangement joins TRBV7-9 to TRBJ1-6; D gene unclear. Germline CDR1 SEHNR, CDR2 FQNEAQ (reference sequence). V was pared by 5 bases and J by 7 bases, with 18 bases between. The CDR3 runs 16 residues.

V and J are TRBV28 and TRBJ2-5, with 9 positions matching TRBD1. V lost 7 bases, J lost 5 bases, and 8 bases stayed unmatched. Germline V gene lookup returns CDR1 MDHEN and CDR2 SYDVKM. This CDR3 contains 14 residues. DNA for the CDR3: TGTGCCAGCACTTCGGACAGGGGCGAGGAGACCCAGTACTTC. Amino acid sequence: CASTSDRGEETQYF.

V usage is TRBV28 and J usage is TRBJ2-2, with 16 bases aligning to TRBD2. Germline V gene lookup returns CDR1 MDHEN and CDR2 SYDVKM. V lost 3 bases to trimming and J lost 0 bases; unmatched junction nucleotides: 4. The CDR3 is 19 residues long. The CDR3 nucleotides are TGTGCCAGCAGTTTGCCCGGGACTAGCGGGGGGGCGAACACCGGGGAGCTGTTTTTT. Translated, it gives CASSLPGTSGGANTGELFF.

This clone was counted once. The chain recombines TRBV30 with TRBJ2-1; D gene uncertain. The CDR3 spans 11 residues. Germline CDR1 reads GTSNPN; CDR2 reads SVGIG (reference sequence). V shed 1 base and J shed 10 bases, with 8 bases lying between them. Here the CDR3 DNA reads TGTGCCTGGAGTGCCGAATCCGAGCAGTTCTTC. Residues: CAWSAESEQFF.

The chain combines TRBV19 with TRBJ2-1; tentative D call: TRBD1 (6 bases). Germline CDR1 reads LNHDA; CDR2 reads SQIVND (reference sequence). Trimming stripped 7 bases from V and 0 bases from J, with 13 bases between. There are 15 residues in the CDR3. Here the CDR3 reads CASTPRQVSYNEQFF. The CDR3, as DNA: TGTGCCAGTACCCCTCGACAGGTCTCCTACAATGAGCAGTTCTTC.

The rearrangement joins TRBV10-1 to TRBJ2-1; 9 bases map to TRBD2. Germline CDR1 and CDR2: WNHNN and SYGVQD (reference sequence). This CDR3 comprises 14 residues. Losses at the gene ends were 6 bases for V and 5 bases for J; bases not matched to a gene: 5. The CDR3 DNA sequence: TGCGCCAGCAGCGGGGGACTAGCTAACAATGAGCAGTTCTTC. Protein: CASSGGLANNEQFF.

This rearrangement joins TRBV19 to TRBJ2-1; possibly TRBD1 for D (6 bases). Trimming removed 6 bases at V and 0 bases at J, with 12 bases between. The CDR3 is 15 amino acids. Germline V CDR1 and CDR2: LNHDA, SQIVND (reference sequence). As DNA, the CDR3 is TGTGCCAGTAGCTCAGGGGTAAACTCCTACAATGAGCAGTTCTTC. It is translated as CASSSGVNSYNEQFF.

The genes are TRBV28 and TRBJ2-1, with 7 bases identical to TRBD1. Germline V gene data show CDR1 as MDHEN and CDR2 as SYDVKM. J was trimmed by 7 bases and V by 6 bases; bases with no gene match: 6. CDR3 length: 13 residues. The CDR3 protein is CASRRQGENEQFF. CDR3 bases: TGTGCCAGCAGGCGACAGGGAGAGAATGAGCAGTTCTTC.

Remarks on this clone: Other DNA sequences in this sample translate to the same CDR3. This rearrangement joins TRBV6-6 to TRBJ2-3; possibly TRBD1 for D (5 bases). V lost 9 bases and J 0 bases, leaving 7 bases between the germline ends. Germline V gives CDR1 MNHNY, CDR2 SVGAGI (reference sequence). The CDR3 extends over 12 amino acids. The CDR3 region is CASGASTDTQYF. The CDR3 nucleotides are TGTGCCAGTGGGGCAAGCACAGATACGCAGTATTTT.

This chain uses TRBV19 with TRBJ2-1; 12 nucleotides agree with TRBD2. Germline CDR1 reads LNHDA; CDR2 reads SQIVND (reference sequence). The CDR3 contains 15 residues. With 10 bases clipped from V and 7 bases from J, the junction kept 11 bases outside the gene matches. The CDR3 reads CATARLAGDGNEQFF. CDR3 DNA: TGTGCCACCGCCCGACTAGCGGGAGATGGAAATGAGCAGTTCTTC.

The J gene is TRBJ2-7, the V gene TRBV4-3, with 7 bases lining up with TRBD2. The CDR3 covers 16 residues. Per germline, CDR1 LGHNA and CDR2 YSLEER. Trimming at V came to 1 base and at J to 7 bases, leaving 13 bases not matched to a gene. This chain's CDR3 is CASSQGLTSVFWEQYF. CDR3 nucleotide sequence: TGCGCCAGCAGCCAAGGGCTTACTAGCGTATTTTGGGAGCAGTACTTC.

The chain has TRBV14 and TRBJ1-2, with no clear D. The V gene lost 1 base and the J gene lost 6 bases, with 12 bases spanning the gap. The CDR3 covers 14 residues. From germline, CDR1 is SGHDN and CDR2 FVKESK. CDR3 sequence reads: CASSQVILTNGYTF. Written as DNA, the CDR3 is TGTGCCAGCAGCCAAGTAATACTAACTAATGGCTACACCTTC.